This T cell receptor beta chain was captured in a study of T cell repertoires in cytomegalovirus infection. About the study: Matching HLA type, along with CMV infection, was indicated by public TCR beta signatures.

The CDR3 is 14 residues long. TCRdb reprocessed the reads with MiXCR, giving one entry per CDR3 protein. The sample lists around 450,000 distinct CDR3 sequences; approximately 31% were seen once. This clonotype was detected only once. Its antigen is unidentified. Its ends do not fully match the called genes, so a read error is possible. Study results and limitations: Totalled public TCR beta family frequency picked out people who carried CMV plus the relevant HLA.

Specimen: PBMCs. The sequence came from a human donor in good health (CMV status not recorded). Some clones in this sample may be carry-over from other donors' samples. This chain links TRBV5-3 with TRBJ1-6; D is unresolved. TRBV5-3 carries the ORF label, with uncertain function. This CDR3 reads CASSLDRGSSPLHF. As DNA, the CDR3 is TGTGCCAGCAGCTTGGATCGCGGGAGTTCACCCCTCCACTTT.